Listed here are 12 T cell receptor beta chains from one sample, sequenced in a study of blood T cells in healthy people across ages. For the second PCR, which ran for about 7 to 11 cycles, a sample-barcoded 5' primer and a J-beta primer mix were used. TCRdb reprocessed the 5' RACE reads via MiXCR and lists one record per CDR3 protein. The sample has 910,000 or so distinct CDR3 sequences, just over 50% seen once; the top ten hold 20% to 25%. The specimen sequenced was blood. These receptors were collected from a woman in her fifties or sixties in good health.

This chain uses TRBV28 with TRBJ2-5; 9 nucleotides match TRBD2. The CDR3 totals 14 residues. Germline CDR1 MDHEN, CDR2 SYDVKM. V shed 6 bases, J shed 11 bases, and the junction held 13 bases outside the gene matches. The chain's CDR3 is CASRPGLAIGEQYF. The DNA for the CDR3 is TGTGCCAGCAGGCCGGGACTAGCAATCGGTGAGCAGTACTTC.

This clonotype was counted a few times. The chain combines TRBV5-6 with TRBJ2-3, with D maybe TRBD2 (5 bases). CDR1 is SGHDT and CDR2 is YYEEEE in the germline V gene. With 0 bases removed from V and 2 bases from J, the gap between germline ends came to 10 bases. The CDR3 consists of 15 residues. CDR3 coding DNA: TGTGCCAGCAGCTTGGGGGAGAGCATCACAGATACGCAGTATTTT. This translates into CASSLGESITDTQYF.

V is TRBV28 and J is TRBJ2-1, with TRBD2 identical over 14 bases. CDR1 is MDHEN and CDR2 is SYDVKM in the germline V gene. The V gene end was trimmed by 6 bases and the J gene end by 9 bases; junction bases not matched to a gene: 16. The CDR3 has 18 amino acids. The CDR3 DNA is TGTGCCAGCAGCACCGGGACTAGCGGGAGTCCCCCGGTCGGTGAGCAGTTCTTC. Protein: CASSTGTSGSPPVGEQFF.

As regards this clonotype: A much larger clone differs from this one at a single base, so this may be a read error. Because the CDR3's place on the DNA is in doubt, the DNA is left out and the CDR3 is given as listed by TCRdb. The genes are TRBV29-1 and TRBJ2-6; TRBD2 reflects the table's D call only, with no check against the DNA. The germline V gene encodes CDR1 SQVTM and CDR2 ANQGSEA. The CDR3 has 16 amino acids, counting both end residues. CDR3 sequence reads: CSVGSGTTSGANVRTF.

This clonotype was observed a few times. This chain uses TRBV7-9 with TRBJ2-7, with 9 bases aligning to TRBD2. Germline assignment: CDR1 SEHNR and CDR2 FQNEAQ (reference sequence). V lost 3 bases to trimming and J lost 4 bases; unmatched junction nucleotides: 7. CDR3 length: 15 amino acids. The chain's CDR3 is CASSLVASGEYEQYF. CDR3 bases: TGTGCCAGCAGCTTGGTGGCTAGCGGGGAATACGAGCAGTACTTC.

Comment on this clonotype: One end of the junction fails to match germline, which may point to a read error. J is TRBJ2-6 and V is TRBV2; D gene unclear. Germline V gives CDR1 SNHLY, CDR2 FYNNEI. This CDR3 has 14 amino acids. For the CDR3, the DNA is TGTGCCTGCAGTCTTTCAACTGGGGCCAACGTCCTGACTTTC. It codes for CACSLSTGANVLTF.

CDR3 in DNA: TGTGCCAGCCTTGGGACGGTTGGGAATTCACCCCTCCACTTT. Its protein product is CASLGTVGNSPLHF. This chain uses TRBV27 with TRBJ1-6, with D possibly matching TRBD1 (5 bases). Germline V gene data show CDR1 as MNHEY and CDR2 as SMNVEV (reference sequence). CDR3 length equals 14 residues. Trimming left V 8 bases short and J 7 bases short, with 15 bases between.

The chain couples TRBV14 to TRBJ2-1, with a weak D call TRBD1 (5 bases). This CDR3 spans 16 amino acids. Germline CDR1 is SGHDN and CDR2 is FVKESK. The ends were cut back, 0 bases at V and 5 bases at J, with 14 bases in the middle. In nucleotides, the CDR3 is TGTGCCAGCAGCCAAGAGATGGGGCAGATCAACAATGAGCAGTTCTTC. It translates to CASSQEMGQINNEQFF.

Only a few counts were recorded for this clonotype. The CDR3 loop is CASSLGAAGDTQYF. The CDR3 DNA reads TGTGCCAGCAGCCTCGGGGCTGCGGGAGATACGCAGTATTTT. The rearrangement joins TRBV3-1 to TRBJ2-3; D assignment may be TRBD1 or TRBD2 (5 bases each). Germline assignment: CDR1 LGHDT and CDR2 YNNKEL (reference sequence). This CDR3 contains 14 residues. V was cut by 4 bases and J by 5 bases, with 13 bases left in between.

This clonotype was detected only a few times. The chain couples TRBV29-1 to TRBJ2-3; D is possibly TRBD1 (6 bases). From germline, CDR1 is SQVTM and CDR2 ANQGSEA. The CDR3 covers 14 residues. The germline V and J ends were trimmed by 7 bases and 0 bases, with 14 bases remaining between them. CDR3 amino acids: CSGGQTTSTDTQYF. CDR3 DNA: TGCAGCGGAGGACAGACAACTAGCACAGATACGCAGTATTTT.

The chain couples TRBV27 to TRBJ2-3, with a tentative D call TRBD2 (6 bases). The CDR3 runs 14 residues. The V gene's germline CDR1 is MNHEY and CDR2 SMNVEV (reference sequence). Trimming left V 5 bases short and J 3 bases short, with 12 bases between. CDR3 nucleotides: TGTGCCAGCAGTCCGCGGGACTGGACAGATACGCAGTATTTT. It encodes CASSPRDWTDTQYF.

This sequence joins TRBV3-1 and TRBJ2-1, with unresolved D. The CDR3 sequence is 12 residues long. Trimming pared 6 bases from V and 5 bases from J, leaving 8 bases between. Germline CDR1 is LGHDT and CDR2 is YNNKEL (reference sequence). The CDR3 nucleotides are TGTGCCAGCAGACTAACGAACAATGAGCAGTTCTTC. It specifies CASRLTNNEQFF.